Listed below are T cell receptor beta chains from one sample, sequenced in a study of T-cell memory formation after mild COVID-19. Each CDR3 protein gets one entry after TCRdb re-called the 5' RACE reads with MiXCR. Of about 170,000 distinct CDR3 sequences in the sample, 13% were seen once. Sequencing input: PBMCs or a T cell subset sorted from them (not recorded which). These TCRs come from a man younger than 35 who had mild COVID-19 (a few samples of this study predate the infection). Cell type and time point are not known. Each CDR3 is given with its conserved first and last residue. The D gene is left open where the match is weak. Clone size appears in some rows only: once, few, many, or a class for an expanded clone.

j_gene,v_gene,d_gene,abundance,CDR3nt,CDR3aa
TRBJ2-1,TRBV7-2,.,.,TGTGCCAGCAGCGCGGTCGGCGCCTACAATGAGCAGTTCTTC,CASSAVGAYNEQFF
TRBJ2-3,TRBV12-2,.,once,TGTGCAAGTCGCTTACTAGGGACTAGCGGGGACACAGATACGCAGTATTTT,CASRLLGTSGDTDTQYF
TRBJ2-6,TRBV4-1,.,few,TGCGCCAGCAGCCAAGGACGTCACTCTGGGGCCAACGTCCTGACTTTC,CASSQGRHSGANVLTF
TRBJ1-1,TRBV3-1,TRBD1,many,TGTGCCAGCAGCCAGGCTAGGACAGGCGCTTTCTTT,CASSQARTGAFF
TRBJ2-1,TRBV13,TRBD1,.,TGTGCCAGCAGTTCCGACAGGGGGTGGTACAATGAGCAGTTCTTC,CASSSDRGWYNEQFF
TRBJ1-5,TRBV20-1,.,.,TGCAGTGCGAGTCAGGGAAATCAGCCCCAGCATTTT,CSASQGNQPQHF
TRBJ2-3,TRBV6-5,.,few,TGTGCCAGCAGTTACGGGTATGGGGCGGCAGATACGCAGTATTTT,CASSYGYGAADTQYF
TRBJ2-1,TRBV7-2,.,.,TGTGCCAGCAGCTTAGACGTGGGGTTTCAGTTCTTC,CASSLDVGFQFF
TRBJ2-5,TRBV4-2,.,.,TGTGCCAGCAGCCAAGGGGGGAGAACCCCAGAGACCCAGTACTTC,CASSQGGRTPETQYF
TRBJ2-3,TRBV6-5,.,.,TGTGCCAGCAGAGACCCACGACGGGGCACAGATACGCAGTATTTT,CASRDPRRGTDTQYF
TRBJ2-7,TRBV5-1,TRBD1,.,TGCGCCAGCAGCTCTCGGGACAGCTCCTACGAGCAGTACTTC,CASSSRDSSYEQYF
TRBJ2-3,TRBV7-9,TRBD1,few,TGTGCCAGCAGCGACGGGGACAGGGGGTTCACAGATACGCAGTATTTT,CASSDGDRGFTDTQYF
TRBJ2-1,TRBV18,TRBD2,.,TGTGCCAGCTCACCGATGGAAGAGCGGGGGGGCTTGGGCCACAATGAGCAGTTCTTC,CASSPMEERGGLGHNEQFF
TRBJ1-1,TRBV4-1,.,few,TGCGCCAGCAGCCAAGAATTTTCACGGACAAACACTGAAGCTTTCTTT,CASSQEFSRTNTEAFF
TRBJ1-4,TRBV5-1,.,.,TGCGCCAGCAGCTTGGGAGGGACGGAGAATGAAAAACTGTTTTTT,CASSLGGTENEKLFF
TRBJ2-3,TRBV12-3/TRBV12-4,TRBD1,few,TGTGCCAGCAGCACTGACAGGGTCTCTCAAAGCCACGATGCCGATACGCAGTATTTT,CASSTDRVSQSHDADTQYF